The T cell receptor beta chain described here comes from a study of CD8 T cells in Susac syndrome. This clonotype was seen just once. CDR1 and CDR2 (germline): MNHEY, SMNVEV (reference sequence). The CDR3 sequence is 16 residues long. Germline trimming cut 5 bases from V and 5 bases from J; bases unmatched to any gene: 15. Reverse transcription used roughly 0.5 to 1 ug RNA and random hexamers. TCR beta CDR3 was amplified by immunoSEQ covering 54 Vbeta and 13 Jbeta. TCRdb recomputed calls from the immunoSEQ multiplex PCR reads with MiXCR, one row per CDR3 protein. The sample holds 250,000 to 300,000 distinct CDR3 sequences, 70% to 90% seen once. The multiple sclerosis controls were treatment-naive patients with relapsing-remitting disease that was stable or active. Negative magnetic isolation gave CD8+ and CD4+ cells; FACS enriched CD8+ TEMRA.

The sample taken for sequencing was CD8+ T cells from PBMCs. The sequence came from a human donor with multiple sclerosis. The chain combines TRBV27 with TRBJ2-7, with 7 bases fitting TRBD2. The CDR3 coding sequence is TGTGCCAGCAGTCCCCTCCGGGCGGGAGAAAGAGACGAGCAGTACTTC. It codes for CASSPLRAGERDEQYF.